This T cell receptor beta chain was captured by sequencing in a study of T cell responses to AZD1222 COVID-19 vaccine. Study-wide points: Baseline seropositivity characterized only a handful of AZD1222 recipients.

The V and J ends lost 6 bases and 8 bases respectively, with 19 bases between them. CDR3 length equals 14 residues. CDR1 is LGHNT, CDR2 FRNRAP, per germline. The data were produced by immunoSEQ multiplex PCR, yet TCRdb's version contains in-frame clones alone and is incomplete. The sample contains 150,000 to 200,000 clones, 85% to 95% of which appear only once. Remarks on this clone: Its antigen remains unknown.

The input for sequencing was peripheral blood, taken on day 0 of AZD1222 vaccination. The TCR comes from an adult in good health. The V gene is TRBV12-5, the J gene TRBJ1-2; maybe TRBD1 (5 bases). CDR3 nucleotide sequence: TGTGCTAGTGGCCCGGTCGGGGGGATTGAGGGCTACACCTTC. Amino acid sequence: CASGPVGGIEGYTF.